This TCR beta chain stems from a study of blood T cell repertoires in COVID-19. As for the study in general: COVID-19 samples from acute and convalescent phases originated in the United States, Italy and Spain.

Per the original methods: Using reference gene primer amplification, nucleated cell counts were estimated. Only in-frame clones appear in the TCRdb table, and some are missing; sequencing was by immunoSEQ multiplex PCR. V, J and clone size are those of that table, while D and trimming were read from the DNA. The sample gives 300,000 to 400,000 clones, about 87% of which show up once; roughly 2% is in the top ten. The germline V gene encodes CDR1 SEHNR and CDR2 FQNEAQ (reference sequence). CDR3 size: 14 residues. Trimming pared 4 bases from V and 2 bases from J, leaving 11 bases between. Enrolment of Seattle patients took place during active infection, and they were followed longitudinally.

This sequence was found in a woman aged 55-70 years with COVID-19, enrolled during active disease. The chain links TRBV7-9 to TRBJ1-2, with a possible D match to TRBD1 (5 bases). Material: peripheral blood. CDR3 nucleotides: TGTGCCAGCAGCTCCGTGGGGGGGAACTATGGCTACACCTTC. This sequence encodes CASSSVGGNYGYTF.